The subject of this entry is one T cell receptor (beta chain). Treatment defined: oral pan-JAK inhibitor, 5-10 mg twice daily. As the sequencing template, cDNA was produced by extracting RNA and reverse transcribing it. Clones were read by immunoSEQ multiplex PCR, and TCRdb kept only the in-frame ones, dropping some. This table has roughly 250,000 clones, 60% appearing once. The CDR3 extends over 15 amino acids. V dropped 2 bases and J dropped 8 bases, with 21 bases sitting between them. Germline loops: CDR1 GTSNPN, CDR2 SVGIG (reference sequence). This entry comes from a study of CD8+ T cells in alopecia areata.

The TCR was taken from a human donor with alopecia areata. This chain connects TRBV30 to TRBJ1-2, with D possibly matching TRBD1 (5 bases). The input for sequencing was CD4+ T cells sorted from blood, taken at roughly week 52, from a patient treated with tofacitinib. CDR3 amino acids: CAWSYHGTATPGYTF. The CDR3 nucleotides are TGTGCCTGGAGTTACCACGGGACCGCCACCCCAGGCTACACCTTC.